This TCR beta chain was identified in a study of blood T cell repertoires in COVID-19. Per the original data handling: Nucleated cell counts were estimated from reference gene primer amplification. Only in-frame clones appear in the TCRdb table, and some are missing; sequencing was by immunoSEQ multiplex PCR. V and J calls and clone size are given by that table; D and trimming were obtained from the DNA. This sample has 35,000 to 50,000 clones, with around 89% found just once. V lost 3 bases and J 3 bases, leaving 12 bases between the germline ends. CDR1 is SGDLS and CDR2 is YYNGEE in the germline V gene. The CDR3 consists of 14 residues.

Source material: peripheral blood. The source is a man in his 70s with active COVID-19. V is TRBV9 and J is TRBJ1-1; D possibly corresponds to TRBD1 (5 bases). The CDR3 region is CASSAGQGDTEAFF. In DNA, the CDR3 is TGTGCCAGCAGCGCCGGCCAAGGGGACACTGAAGCTTTCTTT.